Listed below are T cell receptor beta chains from one sample, sequenced in a study of response to subunit inactivated influenza vaccine. TCRdb itself ran the RT-PCR reads through MiXCR, one entry per CDR3 protein. This table has under 500,000 distinct CDR3 sequences, roughly 9.8% appearing once. Material: PBMCs from blood, obtained more than 35 days after vaccination. These TCRs come from a man in his fifties or sixties who received an inactivated influenza vaccine. The conserved cysteine and the conserved F or W are not part of the CDR3 here.

TRBV20-1	TRBJ2-2	SAIPPGTGELF
TRBV6-1	TRBJ1-4	ASRPVDPSEKLF
TRBV2	TRBJ2-5	ASKRGGQETQY
TRBV12-3/TRBV12-4	TRBJ1-5	ASSLAQGAGNQPQH
TRBV27	TRBJ2-7	ACSLSGRVGYEQY
TRBV11-2	TRBJ2-3	ASSLDRFTDTQY
TRBV5-1	TRBJ2-7	ASSSRMITSGVSYEQY
TRBV2	TRBJ1-5	ASRDGQIGQPQH
TRBV5-1	TRBJ2-7	ASSMDRVYEQY
TRBV20-1	TRBJ2-3	SASGTGNTDTQY
TRBV20-1	TRBJ2-1	SAGRGPSYNEQF
TRBV10-1	TRBJ2-7	ASSDRGPGDEQY
TRBV29-1	TRBJ2-2	SVEGGTGQPGLGSGELF
TRBV12-3/TRBV12-4	TRBJ2-1	ASSPTDRGPYNEQF
TRBV10-3	TRBJ2-3	AISVQGPAGDTQY
TRBV7-9	TRBJ2-4	ASSLAGGWNIQY
TRBV20-1	TRBJ2-5	SARDRGPQDTQETQY
TRBV20-1	TRBJ1-6	SANPDINSPLH
TRBV24-1	TRBJ2-5	ATSELGQGQETQY
TRBV15	TRBJ2-5	ATSREDLQETQY
TRBV28	TRBJ2-7	ASSAYGGSYEQY
TRBV7-9	TRBJ2-3	ASSLTSGRMDTQY
TRBV29-1	TRBJ2-3	SVEIQGAGTDTQY
TRBV20-1	TRBJ1-4	SYLHPTNEKLF
TRBV29-1	TRBJ1-1	SVERSPGQEAF
TRBV5-1	TRBJ2-7	ASRRTAASYEQY
TRBV6-5	TRBJ1-5	ASSYLGQNQPQH
TRBV18	TRBJ2-2	ASSPMGWNTGELF
TRBV7-8	TRBJ2-7	ASSPSGRGIYEQY
TRBV7-9	TRBJ2-7	ASSFTYPTGYEQY
TRBV7-2	TRBJ2-1	ASSSPLAGGPYNEQF
TRBV20-1	TRBJ2-5	SAMRGQETQY
TRBV4-2	TRBJ1-6	ASSPLDPKDNSPLH
TRBV12-3/TRBV12-4	TRBJ2-2	ASSTSGGLNTGELF
TRBV7-9	TRBJ2-1	ASSSIAGVDEQF
TRBV20-1	TRBJ2-7	SARVLAGDDPYEQY
TRBV20-1	TRBJ1-2	SASLSRGGGYT
TRBV29-1	TRBJ2-1	SAPTGGGSYNEQF
TRBV7-9	TRBJ1-2	ASRNRQGSGYT
TRBV7-9	TRBJ2-7	ASSQPDRSYEQY
TRBV6-5	TRBJ2-7	ASSYSSGRTSYEQY
TRBV5-6	TRBJ2-7	ASSRRQSDEQY
TRBV28	TRBJ2-7	ASTYGTGGEQY
TRBV6-5	TRBJ1-1	ASSYSRGGTEAF
TRBV6-1	TRBJ2-1	ASSAGTEIHEQF
TRBV6-1	TRBJ2-3	ASSEPLRLAENTDTQY
TRBV29-1	TRBJ2-1	SVEKRLASYNEQF
TRBV20-1	TRBJ2-7	SAATGAYEQY
TRBV6-2/TRBV6-3	TRBJ2-7	ASSYLGQGDYEQY
TRBV6-2/TRBV6-3	TRBJ2-3	ASKLAGGTDTQY
TRBV9	TRBJ1-1	ASSPNREGNTEAF
TRBV5-5	TRBJ1-1	ASSLVGWESF
TRBV7-2	TRBJ2-7	ASSLMSGGASEQY
TRBV20-1	TRBJ2-5	SGEGATETQY
TRBV20-1	TRBJ2-5	SARETGLTQY
TRBV20-1	TRBJ2-7	SAPRDLWEQY
TRBV5-1	TRBJ1-2	ASSLDKYGYT
TRBV7-2	TRBJ2-3	ASSPGLARGRYTQY
TRBV20-1	TRBJ2-1	SATHAAGKYNEQF
TRBV5-5	TRBJ2-2	ASSLYGRGRTGELF